Shown below are 9 T cell receptor beta chains from a single sample sequenced in a study of a mutant IDH1 vaccine in newly diagnosed glioma. The time point here: week 47, end of study. Doses comprised 300 ug of mutant IDH1 20-mer peptide each, plus topical imiquimod. Their antigens are not known. Here immunoSEQ multiplex PCR was the method, and the copy in TCRdb shows in-frame clones only, minus some. The sample shows roughly 56,000 clones, approximately 80% of them seen only once. Sequencing was performed on PBMCs, taken from a glioma patient whose treatment included an IDH1 peptide vaccine. The receptors derive from a woman in her 40s with glioma. Some clones in this sample may be carry-over from other donors' samples.

The chain is built from TRBV6-5 and TRBJ1-2, with TRBD1 matching over 7 bases. The V and J ends lost 4 bases and 5 bases, in that order; junction bases with no gene match: 1. This CDR3 is built from 12 residues. CDR1 and CDR2 from the germline V gene are MNHEY and SVGAGI. The CDR3 region is CASSLTGYGYTF. CDR3 DNA: TGTGCCAGCAGTTTGACAGGGTATGGCTACACCTTC.

The gene calls are TRBV6-1 and TRBJ2-7; D not resolved. The CDR3 sequence is 12 residues long. V was cut by 3 bases and J by 9 bases, with 12 bases left in between. Germline lookup yields CDR1 MNHNS and CDR2 SASEGT. DNA for the CDR3: TGTGCCAGCAGTGACCCTGTTAAGGGGCAGTACTTC. This encodes CASSDPVKGQYF.

The V gene is TRBV27, the J gene TRBJ2-7; D is unclear. The V gene lost 2 bases and the J gene lost 5 bases, with 13 bases spanning the gap. Germline V gives CDR1 MNHEY, CDR2 SMNVEV (reference sequence). The CDR3 spans 14 residues. CDR3 residues: CASSLRVPWDEQYF. Written as DNA, the CDR3 is TGTGCCAGCAGTTTACGGGTCCCCTGGGACGAGCAGTACTTC.

V is TRBV6-5 and J is TRBJ1-6; 7 bases agree with TRBD1. Looked up from germline, CDR1 is MNHEY and CDR2 is SVGAGI. The V and J ends lost 9 bases and 7 bases, in that order; junction bases with no gene match: 6. The length of the CDR3 is 13 residues. DNA of the CDR3: TGTGCCAGTTCGGGACAGATAAATTCACCCCTCCACTTT. Translated: CASSGQINSPLHF.

The chain combines TRBV19 with TRBJ2-5, with 7 bases that match TRBD1. This CDR3 comprises 14 residues. In germline, CDR1 is LNHDA, CDR2 SQIVND (reference sequence). V trimming: 5 bases; J trimming: 4 bases; junction bases outside the gene matches: 7. The CDR3 sequence: CASSLPAGGETQYF. DNA for the CDR3: TGTGCCAGTAGTTTACCCGCAGGGGGAGAGACCCAGTACTTC.

The V and J genes are TRBV6-5 and TRBJ2-2; D might be TRBD2 (5 bases). CDR1 MNHEY and CDR2 SVGAGI come from the germline V gene. Trimming took off 0 bases at V and 5 bases at J, with 7 bases between the two ends. The CDR3 consists of 14 residues. In nucleotides, the CDR3 is TGTGCCAGCAGTTACTCGCGGGTTACCGGGGAGCTGTTTTTT. This gives the protein CASSYSRVTGELFF.

The table lists this clone with a few counts. The chain carries TRBV2 and TRBJ2-5, with D maybe TRBD2 (7 bases). The CDR3 has 14 residues. The germline V gene has CDR1 SNHLY and CDR2 FYNNEI. V dropped 10 bases and J dropped 1 base, with 16 bases sitting between them. The CDR3: CATQGTIPQETQYF. DNA of the CDR3: TGTGCCACTCAGGGGACTATTCCCCAAGAGACCCAGTACTTC.

CDR3 sequence reads: CATSNSNQPQHF. As DNA, the CDR3 is TGTGCCACCTCCAACAGCAATCAGCCCCAGCATTTT. This chain connects TRBV10-3 to TRBJ1-5; no firm D call. Between the trimmed V and J ends, which lost 10 bases and 1 base, there was a span of 8 bases. The CDR3 is 12 amino acids. From germline, CDR1 is ENHRY and CDR2 SYGVKD.

The chain has TRBV6-5 and TRBJ1-1; weak D call: TRBD1 (5 bases). This CDR3 has 15 amino acids. Per germline, CDR1 MNHEY and CDR2 SVGAGI. Trimming shortened V by 0 bases and J by 3 bases, and 11 bases separated the two germline ends. DNA for the CDR3: TGTGCCAGCAGTTACTCCCAGGGAGGGGACACTGAAGCTTTCTTT. It codes for CASSYSQGGDTEAFF.